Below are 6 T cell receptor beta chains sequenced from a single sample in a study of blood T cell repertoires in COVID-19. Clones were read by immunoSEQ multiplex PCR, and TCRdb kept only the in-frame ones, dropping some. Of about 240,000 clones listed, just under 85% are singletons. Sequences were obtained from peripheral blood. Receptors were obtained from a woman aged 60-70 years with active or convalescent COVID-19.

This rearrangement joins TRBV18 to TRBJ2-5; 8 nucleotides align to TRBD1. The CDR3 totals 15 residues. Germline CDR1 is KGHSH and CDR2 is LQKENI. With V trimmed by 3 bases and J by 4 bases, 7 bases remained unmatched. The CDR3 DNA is TGTGCCAGCTCACCCTCTGGACAGGGTCCAGAGACCCAGTACTTC. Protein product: CASSPSGQGPETQYF.

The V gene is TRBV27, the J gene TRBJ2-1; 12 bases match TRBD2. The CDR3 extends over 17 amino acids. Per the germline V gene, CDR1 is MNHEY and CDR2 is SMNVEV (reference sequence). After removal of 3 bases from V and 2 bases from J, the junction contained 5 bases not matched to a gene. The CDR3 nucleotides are TGTGCCAGCAGTTTTGGGACTAGCGGGTTGACCTACAATGAGCAGTTCTTC. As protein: CASSFGTSGLTYNEQFF.

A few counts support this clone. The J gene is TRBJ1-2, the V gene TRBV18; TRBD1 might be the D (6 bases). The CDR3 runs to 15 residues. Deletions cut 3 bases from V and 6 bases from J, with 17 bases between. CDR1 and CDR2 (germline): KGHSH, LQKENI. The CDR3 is CASSPEKGDVNGYTF. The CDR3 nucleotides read TGTGCCAGCTCACCGGAAAAGGGGGATGTGAATGGCTACACCTTC.

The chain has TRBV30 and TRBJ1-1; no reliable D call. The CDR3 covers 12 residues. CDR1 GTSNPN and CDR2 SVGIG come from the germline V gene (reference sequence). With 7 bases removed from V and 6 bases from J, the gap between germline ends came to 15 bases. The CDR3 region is CASAGGTPEAFF. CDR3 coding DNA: TGTGCCTCCGCGGGAGGAACCCCTGAAGCTTTCTTT.

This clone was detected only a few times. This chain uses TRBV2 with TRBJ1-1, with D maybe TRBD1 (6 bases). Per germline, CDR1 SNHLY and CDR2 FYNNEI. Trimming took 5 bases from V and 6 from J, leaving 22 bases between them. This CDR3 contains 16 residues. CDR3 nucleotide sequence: TGTGCCAGCAGTTCACCCGGGACACTAATTCCGGCTGAAGCTTTCTTT. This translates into CASSSPGTLIPAEAFF.

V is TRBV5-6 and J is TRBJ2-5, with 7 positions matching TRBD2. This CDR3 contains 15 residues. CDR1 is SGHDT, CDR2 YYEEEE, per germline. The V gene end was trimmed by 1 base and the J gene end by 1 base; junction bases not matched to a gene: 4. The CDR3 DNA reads TGTGCCAGCAGCTTGACTCTAGCGGTCCAAGAGACCCAGTACTTC. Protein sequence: CASSLTLAVQETQYF.